The clone carrying this T cell receptor (beta chain) occurred once. The germline V and J ends were trimmed by 0 bases and 7 bases, with 15 bases remaining between them. Germline CDR1 reads LNHNV; CDR2 reads YYDKDF (reference sequence). This CDR3 is built from 16 residues. This sample was included in a study of blood T cell repertoires in COVID-19. TCRdb's table, derived via immunoSEQ multiplex PCR, lists solely in-frame clones and lacks some. Of a few hundred thousand clones listed, 85% to 90% are singletons. V and J are TRBV15 and TRBJ2-2, with D perhaps TRBD2 (6 bases). The sample was peripheral blood. This TCR derives from a man aged 25 to 45 with acute or convalescent COVID-19. Written as DNA, the CDR3 is TGTGCCACCAGCAGAGATCGCGGGGCGGCGGGCGGGGAGCTGTTTTTT. Amino acids: CATSRDRGAAGGELFF.